This T cell receptor (beta chain) is drawn from a study of cytomegalovirus exposure and HLA in healthy donors. General study results and limits: Presence/absence analyses supposed approximately even sequencing depth among donors. The classifier was said to identify cytomegalovirus status with high specificity and sensitivity.

Those who donated were healthy bone marrow donors. The CDR3 has 20 amino acids. V gave up 4 bases and J gave up 3 bases; unmatched junction bases: 14. The V gene's germline CDR1 is LGHNA and CDR2 YNFKEQ. A remark on this clone: Its target is not known.

The PCR used 60 Vbeta and 13 Jbeta primers. Data came from immunoSEQ multiplex PCR; TCRdb stores just in-frame clones and leaves some out. The table shows over 150,000 clones, with approximately 88% occurring only once. V and J are TRBV4-2 and TRBJ2-6, with TRBD2 identical over 11 bases. This receptor was identified in a woman in her 30s in good health and CMV-seronegative. Sequenced input: PBMCs. CDR3 in DNA: TGTGCCAGCAGCCCCGGCCCTAGCGGGAGGACCCCTCTTGGGGCCAACGTCCTGACTTTC. Protein sequence: CASSPGPSGRTPLGANVLTF.